This TCR beta chain was sequenced during a study of OX40 agonist ivuxolimab in advanced cancers. At the level of the whole study: Ivuxolimab was a fully human IgG2 agonistic monoclonal antibody targeting the costimulatory receptor OX40 (CD134). Intravenous ivuxolimab was administered to patients every 2 weeks at six dose levels: 0.01, 0.1, 0.3, 1.5, 3 and 10 mg/kg. Of the 50 to 55 dose-escalation patients, hepatocellular carcinoma was present in some 19, melanoma in around 15, renal cell carcinoma in 9 and head and neck cancer in 9. In the dose-escalation cohort, approximately 82% of patients were male, and the mean age was roughly 60 years with a range of about 20 to 90. Prior anti-PD-1, anti-PD-L1 or anti-CTLA-4 therapy was permitted, and checkpoint inhibitors had been received by roughly 40% of dose-escalation patients. Partial responses occurred in three dose-escalation patients, of whom one had hepatocellular carcinoma and two had cutaneous melanoma. Peripheral TCRbeta sequencing aimed to test whether ivuxolimab altered TCR sequence diversity and caused clonal T-cell expansion. The paper describes the monotherapy dose-escalation part (N = 52 patients) of the phase I trial of ivuxolimab.

The trial excluded patients who had a history of autoimmune disease or were on systemic immunosuppression. In every dose cohort, peripheral blood was drawn for TCR sequencing at baseline, cycle 4 day 1, and cycle 7 day 1. The samples were drawn from a first-in-human, open-label, multicenter phase I dose-escalation trial of ivuxolimab. Adults with locally advanced or metastatic melanoma, renal cell carcinoma, hepatocellular carcinoma or head and neck squamous cell carcinoma were enrolled in the trial. Before TCR sequencing, CD4+ T cells and CD8+ T cells were sorted from peripheral blood as separate populations. Comment on this clone: The specificity of this receptor is unknown. Base qualities are not recorded, but no much larger clone differs from it by a single base.

Here is what the overall study found, with its caveats: The antigen specificity of the clonally expanded peripheral T cells was not determined. Low levels of normalized T-cell clonal expansion were also seen in some patients who did not respond. After ivuxolimab, CD8+ T cells had more expanded clones than CD4+ T cells on average. In the 0.1-3.0 mg/kg groups, partial responders had among the lowest normalized peripheral clonal expansion, particularly in CD8+ T cells. Clonal expansion of both CD4+ and CD8+ blood T cells was observed from baseline to week 6 at doses 0.1 to 3.0 mg/kg.

V loses 0 bases of germline sequence and J loses 4 bases, and the interval between the two ends is 11 bases. The CDR3 covers 15 residues, taking in both the cysteine and the phenylalanine. Only the CDR3 portion is preserved as DNA: 45 bases, with reading frame beginning at the first base. According to the germline V gene, CDR1 reads SGHRS and CDR2 reads YFSETQ. Genomic DNA was extracted from sorted cells for sequencing of the TCRbeta CDR3 region. The immunoSEQ Assay was used to sequence the TCRbeta CDR3 regions. As stored in TCRdb, this immuneACCESS dataset retains in-frame rearrangements with V and J assigned. A fraction of the clones does not appear; measured against another copy, unresolved V genes explain less than half of the discrepancy, and the remainder lacks a known reason. The sample table holds 70,000 to 90,000 clones, of which 90% were seen once. The ten largest clones take up 0.35% to 0.45% of the sample.

Source: CD4+ or CD8+ T cells sorted from blood, taken in a trial of the OX40 agonist ivuxolimab. This TCR was sampled from an adult with an advanced solid tumor such as melanoma, head and neck, liver or kidney cancer. The sequence is built from TRBV5-1 and TRBJ2-1, and TRBD1 may be the D gene, going by 6 matching bases. CDR3 region: CASSLEAGEYNEQFF. The nucleotide sequence reads TGCGCCAGCAGCTTGGAAGCAGGGGAATACAATGAGCAGTTCTTC.